Shown below are 17 T cell receptor beta chains from a single sample sequenced in a study of cytomegalovirus exposure and HLA in healthy donors. Only in-frame clones appear in the TCRdb table, and some are missing; sequencing was by immunoSEQ multiplex PCR. Here the sample spans around 160,000 clones, about 89% being singletons. The source material was PBMCs. Every receptor here comes from a young woman in good health and CMV-seropositive.

V and J are TRBV18 and TRBJ1-5; D gene ambiguous. CDR1 is KGHSH and CDR2 is LQKENI in the germline V gene. Trimming removed 3 bases at V and 0 bases at J, with 9 bases between. The CDR3 contains 15 residues. The CDR3, as DNA: TGTGCCAGCTCACCGGTTCAACATAGCAATCAGCCCCAGCATTTT. This codes for CASSPVQHSNQPQHF.

The CDR3 region is CASSQTVSGANVLTF. The CDR3 DNA sequence: TGTGCCAGCAGCCAGACTGTCTCTGGGGCCAACGTCCTGACTTTC. The chain recombines TRBV4-2 with TRBJ2-6; D not resolved. The V gene lost 3 bases and the J gene lost 0 bases, with 6 bases spanning the gap. The CDR3 runs to 15 residues. Per germline, CDR1 LGHNA and CDR2 YNFKEQ.

The chain combines TRBV5-1 with TRBJ2-3; 12 positions agree with TRBD2. Germline V lookup: CDR1 SGHRS, CDR2 YFSETQ. The V gene end was trimmed by 4 bases and the J gene end by 0 bases; junction bases not matched to a gene: 6. The CDR3 contains 17 residues. For the CDR3, the DNA is TGCGCCAGCAGCATGGGACTAGCGGGTCTTAGCACAGATACGCAGTATTTT. This sequence encodes CASSMGLAGLSTDTQYF.

In its sample, this clone was seen once. The chain employs TRBV7-9 and TRBJ1-5; 9 bases are shared with TRBD1. J gave up 3 bases and V 5 bases, and 8 bases lay outside the gene matches. The germline CDR1 and CDR2 sequences are SEHNR and FQNEAQ (reference sequence). The CDR3 sequence is 16 residues long. The CDR3 bases are TGTGCCAGCAGCCCGTCCGGGACAGGGAACAATCAGCCCCAGCATTTT. Its protein is CASSPSGTGNNQPQHF.

This clone was recorded once. The chain combines TRBV25-1 with TRBJ2-2; TRBD2 aligns across 11 bases. This CDR3 is 17 amino acids long. The germline gives CDR1 MGHDK, CDR2 SYGVNS. V trimming: 6 bases; J trimming: 5 bases; junction bases outside the gene matches: 11. CDR3 protein: CASRQASGRIGTGELFF. CDR3 bases: TGTGCCAGCAGACAAGCTAGCGGGAGGATTGGGACCGGGGAGCTGTTTTTT.

This rearrangement joins TRBV7-9 to TRBJ1-2; TRBD1 is a possible D gene (6 bases). The CDR3 totals 15 residues. V lost 1 base and J 6 bases, leaving 15 bases between the germline ends. Germline CDR1 and CDR2: SEHNR and FQNEAQ (reference sequence). The CDR3 coding sequence is TGTGCCAGCAGCTTAGTCTCGTCAGGGGTGGATGGCTACACCTTC. Translated: CASSLVSSGVDGYTF.

This clone was recorded only once. The chain recombines TRBV20-1 with TRBJ2-3; D not certain. Between the trimmed V and J ends, which lost 6 bases and 2 bases, there was a span of 3 bases. The CDR3 loop spans 10 amino acids. The germline gives CDR1 DFQATT, CDR2 SNEGSKA (reference sequence). For the CDR3, the DNA is TGCAGTGCATACACAGATACGCAGTATTTT. This gives the protein CSAYTDTQYF.

This chain joins TRBV4-1 and TRBJ1-2; tentative D call: TRBD1 (5 bases). V was shortened by 4 bases and J by 0 bases, with 24 bases between the two germline ends. The germline V gene encodes CDR1 MGHRA and CDR2 YSYEKL. CDR3 length: 19 amino acids. The CDR3 sequence: CASSPHPLQEPWSNYGYTF. The CDR3 bases are TGCGCCAGCAGCCCGCACCCCTTACAGGAGCCGTGGTCTAACTATGGCTACACCTTC.

The chain is built from TRBV7-2 and TRBJ2-2; 8 bases match TRBD1. V lost 5 bases to trimming and J lost 4 bases; unmatched junction nucleotides: 12. In germline, CDR1 is SGHTA, CDR2 FQGNSA. This CDR3 spans 17 amino acids. The CDR3 spells CASSLAKGQGSTGELFF. CDR3 DNA sequence: TGTGCCAGCAGCCTTGCCAAAGGACAGGGTTCCACCGGGGAGCTGTTTTTT.

This chain uses TRBV6-5 with TRBJ1-2; 7 bases are a match to TRBD1. The ends lost 5 bases at V and 4 bases at J; junction bases unmatched: 7. The CDR3 length is 14 residues. Germline V gene sequence: CDR1 MNHEY, CDR2 SVGAGI. The CDR3 loop reads CASSRRQGPYGYTF. CDR3 in DNA: TGTGCCAGCAGTCGGCGACAGGGACCCTATGGCTACACCTTC.

This chain uses TRBV5-6 with TRBJ2-1, with a possible D match to TRBD1 (6 bases). This CDR3 contains 15 residues. The ends were cut back, 5 bases at V and 5 bases at J, with 17 bases in the middle. Germline CDR1 is SGHDT and CDR2 is YYEEEE. This CDR3 reads CASRKQGSRNNEQFF. CDR3 bases: TGTGCCAGCAGGAAACAGGGAAGCAGAAACAATGAGCAGTTCTTC.

This chain connects TRBV7-8 to TRBJ2-7; D is possibly TRBD2 (6 bases). Germline CDR1 is SGHVS and CDR2 is FQNEAQ. The CDR3 consists of 14 residues. Trimming took off 5 bases at V and 2 bases at J, with 13 bases between the two ends. Written as DNA, the CDR3 is TGTGCCAGCAGCCCCCCGGGGGTCCCCTACGAGCAGTACTTC. Its protein product is CASSPPGVPYEQYF.

V and J are TRBV11-2 and TRBJ2-1; 10 bases match TRBD2. CDR1 and CDR2 from the germline V gene are SGHAT and FQNNGV. V trimming: 8 bases; J trimming: 3 bases; junction bases outside the gene matches: 7. This CDR3 contains 15 residues. The CDR3 bases are TGTGCCAGCGCCTTAGCGGGGGGAAACTACAATGAGCAGTTCTTC. Translated: CASALAGGNYNEQFF.

This clone has just a few counts. The chain combines TRBV12-5 with TRBJ1-2; 8 nucleotides match TRBD1. Germline CDR1 reads LGHNT; CDR2 reads FRNRAP. CDR3 size: 13 residues. Losses at the gene ends were 3 bases for V and 8 bases for J; bases not matched to a gene: 5. Written as DNA, the CDR3 is TGTGCTAGTGGTTTCCAGGGGGCGCAAGGCTACACCTTC. It yields the protein CASGFQGAQGYTF.

The chain links TRBV19 to TRBJ2-7, with 10 bases that match TRBD2. In germline, CDR1 is LNHDA, CDR2 SQIVND (reference sequence). J lost 7 bases, V lost 3 bases, and 3 bases had no gene match. The CDR3 runs 13 residues. The CDR3 loop reads CASSIRTSGEQYF. CDR3 bases: TGTGCCAGTAGTATCCGGACTAGCGGAGAGCAGTACTTC. Variable domain in full (rest from reference TRBV19 and TRBJ2-7): DGGITQSPKYLFRKEGQNVTLSCEQNLNHDAMYWYRQDPGQGLRLIYYSQIVNDFQKGDIAEGYSVSREKKESFPLTVTSAQKNPTAFYLCASSIRTSGEQYFGPGTRLTVT.

The chain has TRBV2 and TRBJ1-2; 11 bases line up with TRBD1. Germline V gene data show CDR1 as SNHLY and CDR2 as FYNNEI. The CDR3 spans 15 residues. With V trimmed by 6 bases and J by 6 bases, 9 bases remained unmatched. CDR3 region: CASRNGQGAGDGYTF. As DNA, the CDR3 is TGTGCCAGCAGAAATGGACAGGGGGCTGGGGATGGCTACACCTTC. Full variable domain (outside the CDR3, taken from reference TRBV2 and TRBJ1-2): EPEVTQTPSHQVTQMGQEVILRCVPISNHLYFYWYRQILGQKVEFLVSFYNNEISEKSEIFDDQFSVERPDGSNFTLKIRSTKLEDSAMYFCASRNGQGAGDGYTFGSGTRLTVV.

The sample holds a few counts of this clone. The chain couples TRBV18 to TRBJ2-7; 7 nucleotides align to TRBD1. The CDR3 loop spans 13 amino acids. Trimming removed 6 bases from V and 2 bases from J; junction bases left unmatched: 4. Germline CDR1 reads KGHSH; CDR2 reads LQKENI. CDR3 in amino acids: CASSGTVTYEQYF. Written as DNA, the CDR3 is TGTGCCAGCTCCGGGACAGTTACCTACGAGCAGTACTTC. Complete variable domain (other parts from reference TRBV18 and TRBJ2-7): NAGVMQNPRHLVRRRGQEARLRCSPMKGHSHVYWYRQLPEEGLKFMVYLQKENIIDESGMPKERFSAEFPKEGPSILRIQQVVRGDSAAYFCASSGTVTYEQYFGPGTRLTVT.